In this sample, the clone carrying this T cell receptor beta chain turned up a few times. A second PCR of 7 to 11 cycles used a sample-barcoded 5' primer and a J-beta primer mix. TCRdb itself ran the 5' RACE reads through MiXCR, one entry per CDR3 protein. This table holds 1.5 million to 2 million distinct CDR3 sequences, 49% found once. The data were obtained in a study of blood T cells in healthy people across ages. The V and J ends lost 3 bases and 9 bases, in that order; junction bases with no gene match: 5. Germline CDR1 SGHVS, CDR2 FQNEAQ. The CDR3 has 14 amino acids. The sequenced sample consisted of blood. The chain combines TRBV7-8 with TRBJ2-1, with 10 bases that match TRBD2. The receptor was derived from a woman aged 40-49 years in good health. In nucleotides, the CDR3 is TGTGCCAGCAGCTTGGCTAGCGGGGGTGTTGAGCAGTTCTTC. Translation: CASSLASGGVEQFF.